This record covers a single T cell receptor (beta chain). These data come from a study of blood T cell repertoires in COVID-19. Study context: The study drew acute and convalescent COVID-19 samples from the United States, Italy and Spain. The cDNA or gDNA used as material had been derived from T cells, B-cell-depleted T cells, or PBMCs.

Germline loops: CDR1 SGHDT, CDR2 YYEEEE. CDR3 length: 13 amino acids. V shed 1 base and J shed 3 bases, with 8 bases lying between them. Original data processing: Cell counts per sample came from amplifying reference gene primers. Clones were read by immunoSEQ multiplex PCR, and TCRdb kept only the in-frame ones, dropping some. The DNA gave D and trimming, while V, J and clone size come from that table. The sample shows 250,000 or so clones, about 89% of them seen only once. The TCR originated in a woman in her forties who had recovered from COVID-19. The source material was peripheral blood. The chain combines TRBV5-6 with TRBJ2-7; a possible D gene is TRBD1 (5 bases). The CDR3, as DNA: TGTGCCAGCAGCTTGACCAGGGACTACGAGCAGTACTTC. This translates into CASSLTRDYEQYF.